This T cell receptor (beta chain) is drawn from a study of blood T cell repertoires in COVID-19. Libraries were prepared by immunoSEQ multiplex PCR; TCRdb keeps only in-frame clonotypes and omits some of them. The repertoire holds about 200,000 clones, with 70% to 90% as singletons. Germline loops: CDR1 GTSNPN, CDR2 SVGIG (reference sequence). This CDR3 has 15 residues. The trim removed 0 bases at V and 1 base at J, leaving 5 bases unmatched. The gene calls are TRBV30 and TRBJ2-7; 8 bases fit TRBD2. The TCR was taken from a man aged 30-40 years who had recovered from COVID-19. The sample comprised PBMCs or T cells enriched from blood (not recorded which). CDR3 protein: CAWSVGGGISYEQYF. The CDR3 DNA reads as TGTGCCTGGAGTGTAGGCGGGGGGATTTCCTACGAGCAGTACTTC.